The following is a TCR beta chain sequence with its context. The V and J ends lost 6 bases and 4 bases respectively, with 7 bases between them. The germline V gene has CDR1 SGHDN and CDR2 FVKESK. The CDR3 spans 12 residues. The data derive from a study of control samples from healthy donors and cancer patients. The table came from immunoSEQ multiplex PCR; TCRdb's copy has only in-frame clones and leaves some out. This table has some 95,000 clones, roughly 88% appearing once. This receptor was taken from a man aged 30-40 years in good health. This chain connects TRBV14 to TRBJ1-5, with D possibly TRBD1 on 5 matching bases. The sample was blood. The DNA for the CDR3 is TGTGCCAGCAGTCGACAGAATCAGCCCCAGCATTTT. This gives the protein CASSRQNQPQHF.